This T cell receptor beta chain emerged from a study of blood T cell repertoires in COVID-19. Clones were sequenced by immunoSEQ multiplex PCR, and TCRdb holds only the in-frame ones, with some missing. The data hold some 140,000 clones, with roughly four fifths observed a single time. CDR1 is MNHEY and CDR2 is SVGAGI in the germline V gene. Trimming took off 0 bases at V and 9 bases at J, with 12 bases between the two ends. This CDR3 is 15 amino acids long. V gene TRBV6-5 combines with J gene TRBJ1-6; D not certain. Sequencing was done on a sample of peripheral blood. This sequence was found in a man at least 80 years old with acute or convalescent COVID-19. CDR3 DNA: TGTGCCAGCAGTTACTCTGGGGAAAGCGGTTCACCCCTCCACTTT. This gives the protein CASSYSGESGSPLHF.